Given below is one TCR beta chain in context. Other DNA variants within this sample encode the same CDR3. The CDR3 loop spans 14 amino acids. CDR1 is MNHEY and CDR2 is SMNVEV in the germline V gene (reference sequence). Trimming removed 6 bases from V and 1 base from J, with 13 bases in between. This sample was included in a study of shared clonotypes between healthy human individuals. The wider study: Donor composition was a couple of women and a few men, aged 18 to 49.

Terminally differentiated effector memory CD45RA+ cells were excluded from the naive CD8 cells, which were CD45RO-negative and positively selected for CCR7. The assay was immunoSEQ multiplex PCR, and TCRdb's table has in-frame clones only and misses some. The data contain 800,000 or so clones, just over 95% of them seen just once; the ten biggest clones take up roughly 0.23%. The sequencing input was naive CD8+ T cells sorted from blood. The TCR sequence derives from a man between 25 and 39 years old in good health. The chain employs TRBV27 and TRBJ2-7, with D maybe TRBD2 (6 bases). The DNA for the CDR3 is TGTGCCAGCAGGCCGGGACTTGTTTCCTACGAGCAGTACTTC. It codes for CASRPGLVSYEQYF.